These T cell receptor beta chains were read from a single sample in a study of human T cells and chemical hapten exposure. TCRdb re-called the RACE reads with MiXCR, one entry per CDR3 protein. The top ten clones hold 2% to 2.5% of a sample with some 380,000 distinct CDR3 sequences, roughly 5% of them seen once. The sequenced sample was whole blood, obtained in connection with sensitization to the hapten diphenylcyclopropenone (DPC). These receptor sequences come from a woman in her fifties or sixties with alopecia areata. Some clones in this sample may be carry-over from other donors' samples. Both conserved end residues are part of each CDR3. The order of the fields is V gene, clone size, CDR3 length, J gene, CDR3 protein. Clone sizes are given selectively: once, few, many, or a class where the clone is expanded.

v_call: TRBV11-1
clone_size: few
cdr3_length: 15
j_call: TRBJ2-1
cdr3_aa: CASSLGTGGIDEQFF

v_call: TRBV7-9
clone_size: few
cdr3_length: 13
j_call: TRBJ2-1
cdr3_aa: CASVPRTYNEQFF

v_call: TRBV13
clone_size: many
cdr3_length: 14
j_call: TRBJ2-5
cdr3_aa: CASSLRQGVETQYF

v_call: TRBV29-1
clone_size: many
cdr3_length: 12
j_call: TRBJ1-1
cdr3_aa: CSVEGVGTEAFF

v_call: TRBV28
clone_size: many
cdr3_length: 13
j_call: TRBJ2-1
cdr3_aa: CASSRGLPNEQFF

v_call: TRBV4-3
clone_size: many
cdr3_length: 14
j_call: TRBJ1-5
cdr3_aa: CASSQTRGPQPQHF

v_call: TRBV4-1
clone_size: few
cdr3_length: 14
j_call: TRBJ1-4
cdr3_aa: CASSQDPRAEKLFF

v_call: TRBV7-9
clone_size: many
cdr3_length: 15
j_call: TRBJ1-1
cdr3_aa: CASSPLTLMNTEAFF

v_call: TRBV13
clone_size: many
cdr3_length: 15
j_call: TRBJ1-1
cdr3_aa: CASSLGSRSNTEAFF

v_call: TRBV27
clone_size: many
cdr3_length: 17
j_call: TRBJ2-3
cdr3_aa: CASSLQARPGGTDTQYF

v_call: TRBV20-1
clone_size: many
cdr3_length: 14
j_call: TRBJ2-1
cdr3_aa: CSAKGGRVDNEQFF

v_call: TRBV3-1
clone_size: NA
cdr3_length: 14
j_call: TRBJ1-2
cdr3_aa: CASSQGGVNYGYTF

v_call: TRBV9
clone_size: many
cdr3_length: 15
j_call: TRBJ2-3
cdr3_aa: CASSVTERITDTQYF

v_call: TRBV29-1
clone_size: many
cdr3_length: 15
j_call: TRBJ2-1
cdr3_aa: CSVPGLAGVNNEQFF

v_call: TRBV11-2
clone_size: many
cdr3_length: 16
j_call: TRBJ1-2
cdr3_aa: CASSLGLAGGDYGYTF

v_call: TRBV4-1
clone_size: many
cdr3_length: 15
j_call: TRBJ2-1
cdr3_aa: CASSQVGTEYNEQFF

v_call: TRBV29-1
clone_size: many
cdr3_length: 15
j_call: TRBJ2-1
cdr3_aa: CSVDPGRGKGSEQFF

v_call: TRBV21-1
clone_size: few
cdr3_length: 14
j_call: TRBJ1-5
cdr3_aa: CASSKEIGNQPQHF

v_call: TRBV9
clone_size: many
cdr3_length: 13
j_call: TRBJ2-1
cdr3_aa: CASSVGLPHEQFF

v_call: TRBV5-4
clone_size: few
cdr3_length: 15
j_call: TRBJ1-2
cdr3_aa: CASTTKERLDYGYTF

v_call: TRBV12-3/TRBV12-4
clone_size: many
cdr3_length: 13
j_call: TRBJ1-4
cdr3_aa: CASSLAHGDKLFF

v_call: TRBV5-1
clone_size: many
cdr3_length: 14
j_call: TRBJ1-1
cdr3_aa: CASSSPVENTEAFF

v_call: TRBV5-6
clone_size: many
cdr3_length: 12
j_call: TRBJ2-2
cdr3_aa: CAAIGPRGELFF

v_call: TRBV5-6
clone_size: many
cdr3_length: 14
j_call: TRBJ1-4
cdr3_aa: CASSFGVINEKLFF

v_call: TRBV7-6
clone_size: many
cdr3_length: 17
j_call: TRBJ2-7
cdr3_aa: CASSLVSASGRSYEQYF

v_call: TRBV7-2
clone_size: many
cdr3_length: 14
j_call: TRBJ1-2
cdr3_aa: CASSLGYSNYGYTF

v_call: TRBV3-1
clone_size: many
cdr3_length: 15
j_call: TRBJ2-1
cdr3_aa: CASSRDPRRANEQFF

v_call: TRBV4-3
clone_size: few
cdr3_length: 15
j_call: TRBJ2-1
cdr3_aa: CASSQVAGGGGEQFF

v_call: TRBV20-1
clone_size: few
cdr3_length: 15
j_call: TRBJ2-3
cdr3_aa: CSAPDRAVTTDTQYF

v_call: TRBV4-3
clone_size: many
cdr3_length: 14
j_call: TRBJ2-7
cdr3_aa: CASSPAERSYEQYF

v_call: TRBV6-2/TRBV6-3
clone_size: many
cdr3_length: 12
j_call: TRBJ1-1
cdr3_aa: CASRAWATEAFF

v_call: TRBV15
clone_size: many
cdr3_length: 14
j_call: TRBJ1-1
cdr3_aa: CATSRGDRRSEAFF

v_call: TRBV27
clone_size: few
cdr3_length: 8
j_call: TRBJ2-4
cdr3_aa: CASNLQYF

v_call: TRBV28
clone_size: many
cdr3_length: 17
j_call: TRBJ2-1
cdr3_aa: CASSLTVLAGPYNEQFF

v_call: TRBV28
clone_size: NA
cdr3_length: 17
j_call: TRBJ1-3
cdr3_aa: CASSPIDRGGFGNTIYF

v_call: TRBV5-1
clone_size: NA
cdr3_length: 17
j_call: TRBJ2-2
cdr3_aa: CASSSAWGGRTPGSCFF

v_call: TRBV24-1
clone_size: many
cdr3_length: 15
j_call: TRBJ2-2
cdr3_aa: CATSDNRGHTGELFF

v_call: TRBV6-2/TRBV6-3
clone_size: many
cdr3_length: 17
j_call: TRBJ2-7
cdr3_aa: CASSYEPGTSGRYEQYF

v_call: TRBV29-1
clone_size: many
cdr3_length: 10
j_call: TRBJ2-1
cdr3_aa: CSVETQRQFF

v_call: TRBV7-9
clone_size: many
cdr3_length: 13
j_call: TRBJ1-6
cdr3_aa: CASSGDYNSPLHF

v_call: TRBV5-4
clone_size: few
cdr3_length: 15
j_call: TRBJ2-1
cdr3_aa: CASSPAVAGNNEQFF

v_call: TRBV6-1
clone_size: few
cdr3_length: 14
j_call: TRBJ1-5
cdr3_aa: CASSPHGSNQPQHF

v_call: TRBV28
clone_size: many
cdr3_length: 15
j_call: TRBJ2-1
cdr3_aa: CASRTSGSSYNEQFF

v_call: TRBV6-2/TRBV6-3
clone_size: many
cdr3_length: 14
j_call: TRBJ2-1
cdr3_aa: CASGRTRSANEQFF

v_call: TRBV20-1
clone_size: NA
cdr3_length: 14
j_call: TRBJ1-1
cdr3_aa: CSASRQGLNTEAFF

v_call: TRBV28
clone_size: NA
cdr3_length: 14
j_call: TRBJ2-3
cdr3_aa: CASSTGGMTDTQYF

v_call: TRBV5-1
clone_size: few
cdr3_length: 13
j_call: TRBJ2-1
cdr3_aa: CASRTSGSNEQFF

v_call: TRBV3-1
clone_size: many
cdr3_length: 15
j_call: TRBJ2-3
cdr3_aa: CASSGQALGTDTQYF

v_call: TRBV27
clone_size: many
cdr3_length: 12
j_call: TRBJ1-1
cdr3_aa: CASSMDRTEAFF

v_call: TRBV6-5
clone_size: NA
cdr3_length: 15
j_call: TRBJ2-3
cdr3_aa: CASSYAQNGKDTQYF

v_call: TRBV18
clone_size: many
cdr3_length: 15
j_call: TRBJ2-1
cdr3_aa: CASSPKRGGTNEQFF

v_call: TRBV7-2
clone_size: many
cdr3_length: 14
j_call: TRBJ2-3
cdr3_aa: CASSLRRGADTQYF

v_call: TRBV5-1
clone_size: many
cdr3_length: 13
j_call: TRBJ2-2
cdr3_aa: CASSLQTGGELFF

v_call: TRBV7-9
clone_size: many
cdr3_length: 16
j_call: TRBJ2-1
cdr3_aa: CASSPTGLAARSEQFF

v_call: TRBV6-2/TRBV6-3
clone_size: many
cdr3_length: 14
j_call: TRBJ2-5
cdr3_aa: CASSYSDWGETQYF

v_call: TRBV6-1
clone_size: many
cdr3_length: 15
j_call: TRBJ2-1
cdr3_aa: CASSVDGARYNEQFF

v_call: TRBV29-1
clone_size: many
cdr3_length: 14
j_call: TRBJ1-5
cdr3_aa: CSVEWGDGNQPQHF

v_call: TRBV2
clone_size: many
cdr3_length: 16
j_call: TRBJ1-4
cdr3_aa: CASRLLEGAANEKLFF

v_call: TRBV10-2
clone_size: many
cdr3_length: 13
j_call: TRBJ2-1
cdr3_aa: CASGGGNYNEQFF

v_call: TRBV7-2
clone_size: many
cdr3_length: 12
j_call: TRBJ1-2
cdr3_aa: CATTGRRYGYTF